This entry concerns a single T cell receptor (beta chain). The sample belongs to a study of cytomegalovirus exposure and HLA in healthy donors. The PCR made use of 60 Vbeta and 13 Jbeta primers. The method was immunoSEQ multiplex PCR; TCRdb's version includes in-frame clones alone and lacks a portion of them. The sample lists around 140,000 clones, 79% seen once, with about 1.1% in the top ten. Germline V gene data show CDR1 as KGHSH and CDR2 as LQKENI. This CDR3 comprises 13 residues. V shed 8 bases, J shed 4 bases, and the junction held 5 bases outside the gene matches. The V and J genes are TRBV18 and TRBJ1-2, with 9 bases lining up with TRBD1. The receptor's source is a male donor in good health and CMV-seronegative. Specimen: PBMCs. The CDR3 nucleotides read TGTGCCAGCGGACAGGGGCAGTCCTATGGCTACACCTTC. This encodes CASGQGQSYGYTF.